A single sample gave rise to the 21 T cell receptor beta chains below, sequenced in a study of cytomegalovirus exposure and HLA in healthy donors. A multiplex PCR was run with 60 Vbeta primers and 13 Jbeta primers. Method: immunoSEQ multiplex PCR; TCRdb's copy keeps in-frame clones and lacks some. The sample carries about 98,000 clones, over 75% recorded once. The specimen sequenced was PBMCs. Receptor source: a female donor in good health and CMV-seropositive.

The chain carries TRBV12-5 and TRBJ1-3; D uncertain. The V end lost 5 bases, the J end lost 4 bases, and 6 bases lay between the germline ends. The CDR3 contains 12 residues. Per the germline V gene, CDR1 is LGHNT and CDR2 is FRNRAP. Here the CDR3 DNA reads TGTGCTAGTGGTCCGAGGGGAAACACCATATATTTT. This translates into CASGPRGNTIYF.

Comments on this clone: An end of the junction does not agree with germline; a read error may underlie this. The V call is TRBV7-9, the J call TRBJ1-1; 9 bases are shared with TRBD1. This CDR3 comprises 15 residues. Per germline, CDR1 SEHNR and CDR2 FQNEAQ (reference sequence). The CDR3 loop reads CSSSLGDRVGTEAFF. The CDR3 nucleotides read TGTTCCAGCAGCTTAGGGGACAGGGTGGGTACTGAAGCTTTCTTT.

The V call is TRBV7-9, the J call TRBJ2-7, with D hard to call. Germline V gene lookup returns CDR1 SEHNR and CDR2 FQNEAQ (reference sequence). The CDR3 contains 13 residues. V was pared by 3 bases and J by 3 bases, with 9 bases between. DNA for the CDR3: TGTGCCAGCAGCTTCCTCAAGAGCTACGAGCAGTACTTC. Translating it yields CASSFLKSYEQYF. Using reference TRBV7-9 and TRBJ2-7 for the parts outside the CDR3, the full variable domain is DTGVSQNPRHKITKRGQNVTFRCDPISEHNRLYWYRQTLGQGPEFLTYFQNEAQLEKSRLLSDRFSAERPKGSFSTLEIQRTEQGDSAMYLCASSFLKSYEQYFGPGTRLTVT.

The V gene is TRBV27, the J gene TRBJ1-5; D gene ambiguous. The germline CDR1 and CDR2 sequences are MNHEY and SMNVEV (reference sequence). The V and J ends lost 6 bases and 4 bases respectively, with 19 bases between them. CDR3 length: 16 amino acids. CDR3 sequence reads: CASSDRAGAGNQPQHF. The CDR3 DNA is TGTGCCAGCAGCGACCGTGCGGGTGCGGGAAATCAGCCCCAGCATTTT.

This chain joins TRBV28 and TRBJ2-5; no clear D. Trimming removed 5 bases from V and 5 bases from J, with 21 bases in between. Germline values: CDR1 MDHEN, CDR2 SYDVKM. CDR3 length: 16 amino acids. As DNA, the CDR3 is TGTGCCAGCAGTAATGGAGCGACCGACCCCACCGAGACCCAGTACTTC. Protein sequence: CASSNGATDPTETQYF.

This chain uses TRBV2 with TRBJ2-3, with D perhaps matching TRBD2 (5 bases). CDR3 length: 14 amino acids. V lost 7 bases and J lost 1, with 12 bases in between. CDR1 is SNHLY, CDR2 FYNNEI, per germline. CDR3 sequence: CASTYGERTDTQYF. CDR3 bases: TGTGCCAGCACCTACGGGGAACGCACAGATACGCAGTATTTT.

On this clone: One end of the junction is discordant with germline, which a read error may explain. The CDR3 sequence: CSSSRRQEFGKNIQYF. CDR3 coding DNA: TGTTCCAGCAGCCGTCGACAGGAGTTCGGCAAAAACATTCAGTACTTC. This chain connects TRBV7-9 to TRBJ2-4; tentatively, D is TRBD1 (6 bases). The CDR3 is 16 residues long. The germline V gene has CDR1 SEHNR and CDR2 FQNEAQ (reference sequence).

This clone was recorded a few times. The chain joins TRBV9 to TRBJ1-5, with 7 bases fitting TRBD1. Germline CDR1 reads SGDLS; CDR2 reads YYNGEE. Trimming took 1 base from V and 4 from J; bases not matched to a gene: 5. CDR3 length: 15 amino acids. The CDR3 region is CASSVSPGQNQPQHF. For the CDR3, the DNA is TGTGCCAGCAGCGTATCACCGGGACAGAATCAGCCCCAGCATTTT.

Only one count was recorded for this clone. The chain has TRBV29-1 and TRBJ2-5; unclear D gene. Trimming shortened V by 5 bases and J by 7 bases, and 14 bases separated the two germline ends. Germline CDR1 reads SQVTM; CDR2 reads ANQGSEA. This CDR3 has 12 amino acids. In nucleotides, the CDR3 is TGCAGCGTTCAGATAGCCATGGGGACCCAGTACTTC. This gives the protein CSVQIAMGTQYF.

The V call is TRBV5-1, the J call TRBJ1-2; 8 bases are shared with TRBD1. The CDR3 is 13 residues long. Germline V gene sequence: CDR1 SGHRS, CDR2 YFSETQ. The junction had 6 bases not matched to a gene; V was cut back by 3 bases and J by 8 bases. CDR3 nucleotide sequence: TGCGCCAGCAGCTCGGACAGGGTGAGCGGCTACACCTTC. Protein: CASSSDRVSGYTF.

This chain connects TRBV19 to TRBJ1-2; no firm D call. V was cut by 10 bases and J by 1 base, with 4 bases left in between. This CDR3 region has 10 residues. Germline CDR1 and CDR2: LNHDA and SQIVND (reference sequence). The CDR3 nucleotides are TGTGCCACCTTTAACTATGGCTACACCTTC. The encoded protein is CATFNYGYTF. The variable domain in full, completed from reference TRBV19 and TRBJ1-2, reads DGGITQSPKYLFRKEGQNVTLSCEQNLNHDAMYWYRQDPGQGLRLIYYSQIVNDFQKGDIAEGYSVSREKKESFPLTVTSAQKNPTAFYLCATFNYGYTFGSGTRLTVV.

The V gene is TRBV28, the J gene TRBJ1-2; D gene uncertain. This CDR3 is 13 amino acids long. V was clipped by 5 bases and J by 4 bases, with 11 bases between them. Germline CDR1 is MDHEN and CDR2 is SYDVKM. The CDR3 protein is CASSPASVYGYTF. In DNA, the CDR3 is TGTGCCAGCAGTCCCGCAAGCGTCTATGGCTACACCTTC.

This chain joins TRBV18 and TRBJ2-3, with TRBD1 matching over 7 bases. The CDR3 has 15 residues. Germline V gene data show CDR1 as KGHSH and CDR2 as LQKENI. V dropped 3 bases and J dropped 2; count of bases not matched to a gene: 5. CDR3 DNA sequence: TGTGCCAGCTCACCCCCAGGGACAGCCACAGATACGCAGTATTTT. This gives the protein CASSPPGTATDTQYF.

V and J are TRBV5-6 and TRBJ1-2; no firm D call. Per germline, CDR1 SGHDT and CDR2 YYEEEE. The V end lost 1 base, the J end lost 7 bases, and 8 bases lay between the germline ends. The CDR3 is 12 residues long. The CDR3 coding sequence is TGTGCCAGCAGCTTGTTAGGACTTGGCTACACCTTC. Residues: CASSLLGLGYTF.

The chain employs TRBV18 and TRBJ2-7; D is uncertain. Germline loops: CDR1 KGHSH, CDR2 LQKENI. The CDR3 runs 14 residues. V was pared by 1 base and J by 2 bases, with 9 bases between. DNA for the CDR3: TGTGCCAGCTCACCACGAACAGAAACCTACGAGCAGTACTTC. Residues: CASSPRTETYEQYF.

The chain recombines TRBV29-1 with TRBJ2-3; TRBD2 is a possible D gene (5 bases). Germline CDR1 reads SQVTM; CDR2 reads ANQGSEA. The CDR3 is made up of 12 amino acids. The V end was cut by 5 bases, the J end by 1 base, with 7 bases between. CDR3 coding DNA: TGCAGCGTTCGGGGAGGCACAGATACGCAGTATTTT. It encodes CSVRGGTDTQYF.

The gene calls are TRBV5-1 and TRBJ2-5; TRBD2 is a possible D gene (6 bases). Trimming removed 3 bases at V and 3 bases at J, with 18 bases between. The CDR3 sequence is 16 residues long. Per the germline V gene, CDR1 is SGHRS and CDR2 is YFSETQ. The CDR3 loop is CASSSGTGQFKETQYF. In nucleotides, the CDR3 is TGCGCCAGCAGCTCCGGGACTGGCCAGTTTAAAGAGACCCAGTACTTC. The whole variable domain, filled in from reference TRBV5-1 and TRBJ2-5, reads KAGVTQTPRYLIKTRGQQVTLSCSPISGHRSVSWYQQTPGQGLQFLFEYFSETQRNKGNFPGRFSGRQFSNSRSEMNVSTLELGDSALYLCASSSGTGQFKETQYFGPGTRLLVL.

The rearrangement joins TRBV5-1 to TRBJ2-1; 8 bases fit TRBD1. The CDR3 has 15 residues. The V and J ends lost 4 bases and 4 bases, in that order; junction bases with no gene match: 7. CDR1 and CDR2 (germline): SGHRS, YFSETQ. The CDR3 nucleotides read TGCGCCAGCAGCGCACAGGGGGTTGGGTACAATGAGCAGTTCTTC. The encoded protein is CASSAQGVGYNEQFF.

The chain has TRBV19 and TRBJ2-1; no clear D. The CDR3 runs to 15 residues. CDR1 is LNHDA and CDR2 is SQIVND in the germline V gene (reference sequence). V was pared by 3 bases and J by 5 bases, with 14 bases between. The CDR3 DNA reads as TGTGCCAGTAGTATTACTTCTGAAGTTAACAATGAGCAGTTCTTC. Residues: CASSITSEVNNEQFF.

The CDR3 protein is CSVEPLGDSKTF. CDR3 bases: TGCAGCGTTGAGCCTTTAGGGGATTCGAAAACCTTC. The chain is built from TRBV29-1 and TRBJ1-2, with D possibly TRBD1 on 5 matching bases. V lost 3 bases and J 14 bases, leaving 19 bases between the germline ends. Germline V lookup: CDR1 SQVTM, CDR2 ANQGSEA. The CDR3 spans 12 residues.

This clone has just a few counts. The rearrangement uses TRBV9 and TRBJ2-5; the match to TRBD2 covers 10 bases. The CDR3 runs to 19 residues. Germline V gives CDR1 SGDLS, CDR2 YYNGEE. V dropped 0 bases and J dropped 5; count of bases not matched to a gene: 16. The CDR3 protein is CASSVGRDSGGFPFETQYF. Written as DNA, the CDR3 is TGTGCCAGCAGCGTAGGGAGGGATAGCGGGGGGTTCCCCTTCGAGACCCAGTACTTC.